This T cell receptor beta chain was observed in a study of early T cells in non-severe SARS-CoV-2 infection. Individual cDNA molecules received unique molecular identifiers. TCRdb re-derived calls from the 5' RACE reads in MiXCR, one entry per CDR3 protein. The sample records 50,000 or so distinct CDR3 sequences, approximately 5.6% being singletons. The receptor was isolated from an adult who was a healthcare worker with PCR-confirmed SARS-CoV-2 infection or an uninfected control (not recorded which). Input material: whole blood.

The CDR3 sequence: CASSELAGPNEQYF. The CDR3, as DNA: TGTGCCAGCAGTGAGCTAGCGGGACCCAACGAGCAGTACTTC. The chain couples TRBV2 to TRBJ2-7, with TRBD2 identical over 9 bases. The V segment lost 3 bases and the J segment 5 bases; nucleotides outside the gene matches: 5. CDR3 length equals 14 residues. Germline CDR1 SNHLY, CDR2 FYNNEI.